The T cell receptor beta chain described here comes from a study of T cells in Graves' hyperthyroidism and ophthalmopathy. TCR beta CDR3 sequences were amplified from RNA transcripts. A set of HTBI primers served as the primers for a first-round RT-PCR of the TCR CDR3. TCRdb reprocessed the multiplex PCR reads with MiXCR, giving one entry per CDR3 protein. The table includes some 550,000 distinct CDR3 sequences, 20% detected once. The germline gives CDR1 SGHRS, CDR2 YFSETQ. The CDR3 length is 13 residues. With 2 bases clipped from V and 5 bases from J, the junction kept 3 bases outside the gene matches. This clonotype has a count of ten or more. Newly diagnosed patients aged 18 to 65 had hyperthyroidism of under 2 months' duration. Criteria for exclusion of patients were uncontrolled infection, other autoimmune disease, pregnancy or lactation. Using less than 12 ml of fresh peripheral blood, PBMCs were prepared.

The clonotype originates from a young man with Graves' hyperthyroidism. Sequencing used blood. The V and J genes are TRBV5-1 and TRBJ2-7, with 8 bases that match TRBD1. CDR3 amino acids: CASSLQGGHEQYF. CDR3 DNA: TGCGCCAGCAGCTTACAGGGGGGACACGAGCAGTACTTC.